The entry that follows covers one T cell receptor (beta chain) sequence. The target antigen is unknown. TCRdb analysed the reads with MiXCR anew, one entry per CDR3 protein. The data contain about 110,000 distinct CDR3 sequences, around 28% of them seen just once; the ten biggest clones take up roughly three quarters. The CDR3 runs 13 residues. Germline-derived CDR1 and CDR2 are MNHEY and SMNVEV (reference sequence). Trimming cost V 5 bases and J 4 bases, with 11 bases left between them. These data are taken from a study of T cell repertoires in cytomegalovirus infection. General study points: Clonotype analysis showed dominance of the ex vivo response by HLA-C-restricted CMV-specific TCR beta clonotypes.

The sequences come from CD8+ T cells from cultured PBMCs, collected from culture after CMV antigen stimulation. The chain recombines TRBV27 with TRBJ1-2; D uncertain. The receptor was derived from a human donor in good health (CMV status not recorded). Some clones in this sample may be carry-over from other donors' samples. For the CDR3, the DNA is TGTGCCAGCAGTCAAAGCCAGACCTATGGCTACACCTTC. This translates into CASSQSQTYGYTF.